This T cell receptor (beta chain) was retrieved from a study of Ad26.COV2.S vaccination and SARS-CoV-2 variants. Repertoires were generated with immunoSEQ multiplex PCR, while TCRdb's copy carries only in-frame clones and drops some. Of 380,000 or so clones listed, 65% to 90% are singletons. The treatment was: over 15 received Ad26.COV2.S at low or high dose, single or two shots; about 5 received placebo; per-sample allocation not given. At day 63 after the first vaccine or placebo injection, samples were drawn. The individual, an adult aged 18-55 years, was a donor in Boston. Sequences were derived from peripheral blood, sampled in a trial of Ad26.COV2.S vaccine versus placebo. The receptor was isolated from a person aged 18-60 years who received the Ad26.COV2.S COVID-19 vaccine or a placebo.

DNA for the CDR3: TGTGCCAGTAGTATAGCCTACGGACAGGGAATTTGGGGGCTGTTTTTT. Translating it yields CASSIAYGQGIWGLFF. The J gene is TRBJ2-2, the V gene TRBV19; 8 nucleotides line up with TRBD1. The CDR3 has 16 amino acids. V lost 1 base and J lost 13; bases outside the gene matches: 14. Looked up from germline, CDR1 is LNHDA and CDR2 is SQIVND (reference sequence).